This T cell receptor beta chain is from a study of blood T cells in healthy people across ages. Germline V gene lookup returns CDR1 SQVTM and CDR2 ANQGSEA. The V gene end was trimmed by 7 bases and the J gene end by 1 base; junction bases not matched to a gene: 1. The CDR3 is 14 residues long. This clonotype was detected ten times or more. A sample-barcoded 5' primer and a J-beta primer mix were used in a second PCR of about 7 to 12 cycles. Via MiXCR, TCRdb re-called the 5' RACE reads, giving one row per CDR3 protein. The sample contains 600,000 to 800,000 distinct CDR3 sequences, approximately 52% of which appear only once.

This receptor was identified in a woman older than 75 in good health. What was sequenced was blood. V and J are TRBV29-1 and TRBJ2-3; 14 bases line up with TRBD2. CDR3 in DNA: TGCAGCGCGGGACTAGCGGGAGGCACAGATACGCAGTATTTT. Amino acids: CSAGLAGGTDTQYF.